This TCR beta chain stems from a study of spatial heterogeneity in lung cancer. CDR1 SQVTM and CDR2 ANQGSEA come from the germline V gene. V lost 0 bases and J lost 4; bases outside the gene matches: 4. CDR3 size: 14 residues. TCRdb reanalysed the 5' RACE reads using MiXCR and keeps one entry per CDR3 protein. The data show approximately 52,000 distinct CDR3 sequences, less than 6% seen once. This clonotype was counted at least ten times. The time point is: sample taken at primary tumor resection. V usage is TRBV29-1 and J usage is TRBJ1-2; TRBD1 agrees at 8 bases. The sequencing used PBMCs, collected at surgery. The sequence came from a male donor with early-stage non-small cell lung cancer. The CDR3 spells CSVEEGQAPYGYTF. DNA of the CDR3: TGCAGCGTTGAAGAGGGACAGGCCCCCTATGGCTACACCTTC. Based on the CDR3 plus reference TRBV29-1 and TRBJ1-2, the full variable domain is SAVISQKPSRDICQRGTSLTIQCQVDSQVTMMFWYRQQPGQSLTLIATANQGSEATYESGFVIDKFPISRPNLTFSTLTVSNMSPEDSSIYLCSVEEGQAPYGYTFGSGTRLTVV.